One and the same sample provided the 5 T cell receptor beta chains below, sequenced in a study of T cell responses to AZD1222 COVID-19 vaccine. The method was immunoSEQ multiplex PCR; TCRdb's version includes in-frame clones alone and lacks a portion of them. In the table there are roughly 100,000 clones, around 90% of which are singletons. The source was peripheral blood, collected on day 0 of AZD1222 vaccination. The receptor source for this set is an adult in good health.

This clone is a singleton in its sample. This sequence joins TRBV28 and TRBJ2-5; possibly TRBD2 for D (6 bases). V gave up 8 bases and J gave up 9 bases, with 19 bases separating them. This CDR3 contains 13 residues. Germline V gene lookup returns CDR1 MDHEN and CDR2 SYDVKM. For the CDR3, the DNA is TGTGCCAGCTTTCAGGCGGGGCTGGGGGCCCAGTACTTC. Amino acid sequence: CASFQAGLGAQYF.

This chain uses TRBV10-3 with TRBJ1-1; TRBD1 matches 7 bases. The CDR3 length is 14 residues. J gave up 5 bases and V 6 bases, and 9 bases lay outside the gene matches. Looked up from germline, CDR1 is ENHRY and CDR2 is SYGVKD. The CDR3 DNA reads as TGTGCCATCAGGGAGACAGGGTTGCGGACTGAAGCTTTCTTT. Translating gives CAIRETGLRTEAFF.

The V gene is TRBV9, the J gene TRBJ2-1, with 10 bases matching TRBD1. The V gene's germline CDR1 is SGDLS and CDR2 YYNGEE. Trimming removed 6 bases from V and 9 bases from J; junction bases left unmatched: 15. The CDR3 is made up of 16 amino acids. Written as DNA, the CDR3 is TGTGCCAGCAACCCGACCGACAGGGGGCGCCTTGGTGAGCAGTTCTTC. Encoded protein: CASNPTDRGRLGEQFF.

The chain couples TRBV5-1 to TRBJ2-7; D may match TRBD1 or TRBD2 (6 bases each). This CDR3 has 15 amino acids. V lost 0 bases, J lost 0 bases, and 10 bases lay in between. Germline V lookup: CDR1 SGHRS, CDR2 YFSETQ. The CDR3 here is CASSLVGGGSYEQYF. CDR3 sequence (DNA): TGCGCCAGCAGCTTGGTTGGAGGGGGCTCCTACGAGCAGTACTTC.

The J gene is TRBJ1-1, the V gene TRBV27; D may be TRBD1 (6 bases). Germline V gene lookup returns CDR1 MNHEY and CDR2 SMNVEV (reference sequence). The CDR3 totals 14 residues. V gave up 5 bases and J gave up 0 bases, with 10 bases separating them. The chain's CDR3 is CASSPGTMNTEAFF. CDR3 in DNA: TGTGCCAGCAGTCCCGGGACAATGAACACTGAAGCTTTCTTT.